This T cell receptor (beta chain) was found in a study of blood T cell repertoires in COVID-19. For the study at large: Spain, Italy and the United States supplied samples that represented acute and convalescent COVID-19. PBMCs, B-cell-depleted T cells, or T cells were the source of the cDNA or gDNA that made up the material.

In the authors' workflow: Nucleated cell number was recorded as an estimate derived from reference gene primer amplification. TCRdb's table, derived via immunoSEQ multiplex PCR, lists solely in-frame clones and lacks some. The DNA was the basis for D and trimming; V, J and clone size are from that table. The sample lists approximately 46,000 clones, roughly nine tenths occurring once. The V segment lost 0 bases and the J segment 3 bases; nucleotides outside the gene matches: 4. Germline loops: CDR1 LGHNA, CDR2 YSLEER. The CDR3 runs 15 residues. What was sequenced was peripheral blood. The sequence was obtained from a man between 65 and 85 years old with active COVID-19. This chain links TRBV4-3 with TRBJ2-7; 8 bases match TRBD1. The CDR3 region is CASSQEGTGFYEQYF. The CDR3 nucleotides read TGCGCCAGCAGCCAAGAGGGGACAGGCTTCTACGAGCAGTACTTC.